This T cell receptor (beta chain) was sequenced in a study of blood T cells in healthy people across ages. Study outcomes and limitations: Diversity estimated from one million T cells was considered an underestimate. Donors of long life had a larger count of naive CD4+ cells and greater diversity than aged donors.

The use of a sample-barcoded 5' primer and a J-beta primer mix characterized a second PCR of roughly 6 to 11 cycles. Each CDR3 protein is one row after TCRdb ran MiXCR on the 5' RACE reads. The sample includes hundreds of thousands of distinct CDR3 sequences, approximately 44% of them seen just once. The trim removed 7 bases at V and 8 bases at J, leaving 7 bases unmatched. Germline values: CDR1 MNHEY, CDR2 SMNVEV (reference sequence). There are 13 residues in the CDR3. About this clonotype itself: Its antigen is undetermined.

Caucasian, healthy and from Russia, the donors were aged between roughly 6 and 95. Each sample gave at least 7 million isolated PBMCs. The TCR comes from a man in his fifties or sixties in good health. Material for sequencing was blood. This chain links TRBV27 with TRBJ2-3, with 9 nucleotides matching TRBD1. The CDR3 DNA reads TGTGCCAGCAAGAAGGAGGGACAGGGTACGCAGTATTTT. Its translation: CASKKEGQGTQYF.